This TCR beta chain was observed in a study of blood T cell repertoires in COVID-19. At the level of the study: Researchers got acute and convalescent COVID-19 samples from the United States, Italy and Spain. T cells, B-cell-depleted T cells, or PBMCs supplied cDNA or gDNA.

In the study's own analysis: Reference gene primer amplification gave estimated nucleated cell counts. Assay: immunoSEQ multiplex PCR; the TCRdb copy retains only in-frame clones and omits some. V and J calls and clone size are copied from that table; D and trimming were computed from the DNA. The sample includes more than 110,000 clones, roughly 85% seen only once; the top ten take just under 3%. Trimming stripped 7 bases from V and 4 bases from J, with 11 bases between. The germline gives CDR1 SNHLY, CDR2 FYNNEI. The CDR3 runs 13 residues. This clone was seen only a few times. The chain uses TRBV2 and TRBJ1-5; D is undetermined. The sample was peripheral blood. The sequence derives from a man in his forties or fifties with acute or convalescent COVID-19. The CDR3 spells CASKARNNQPQHF. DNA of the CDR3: TGTGCCAGCAAGGCCAGGAATAATCAGCCCCAGCATTTT.